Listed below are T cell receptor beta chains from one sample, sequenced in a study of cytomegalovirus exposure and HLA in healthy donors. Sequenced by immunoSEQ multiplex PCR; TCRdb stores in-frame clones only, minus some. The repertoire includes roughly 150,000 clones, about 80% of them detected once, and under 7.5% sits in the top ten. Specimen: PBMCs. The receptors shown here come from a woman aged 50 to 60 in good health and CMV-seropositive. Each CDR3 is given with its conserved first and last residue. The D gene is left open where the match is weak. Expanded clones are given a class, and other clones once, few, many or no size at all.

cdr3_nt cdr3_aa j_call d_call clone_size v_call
TGTGCCAGTACCCCGACAGGGGGCGCCTCCTACGAGCAGTACTTC CASTPTGGASYEQYF TRBJ2-7 TRBD1 NA TRBV19
TGTGCCAGCAGTCCCCTGGGACTAGCGGGGGGCGGAGGCGCAGATACGCAGTATTTT CASSPLGLAGGGGADTQYF TRBJ2-3 TRBD2 NA TRBV27
TGTGCCAGTAGATCTGTATTGAATCAGCCCCAGCATTTT CASRSVLNQPQHF TRBJ1-5 NA NA TRBV19
TGTGCTAGTGGTTTGCATACAGATACGCAGTATTTT CASGLHTDTQYF TRBJ2-3 NA NA TRBV12-5
TGTGCCAGCAGGGGCGACAGGGATATGGAAGATACGCAGTATTTT CASRGDRDMEDTQYF TRBJ2-3 TRBD1 NA TRBV5-4
TGTGCCAGCAGATACGGGCAGGGGGTTAACTATGGCTACACCTTC CASRYGQGVNYGYTF TRBJ1-2 TRBD1 once TRBV5-4
TGTGCCAGCAATCCTGGGACAGTCGGCACCGGGGAGCTGTTTTTT CASNPGTVGTGELFF TRBJ2-2 TRBD1 NA TRBV6-5
TGCAGTGCCCCAGGTGTCTACGAGCAGTACTTC CSAPGVYEQYF TRBJ2-7 NA NA TRBV20-1
TGTGCCAGCTCTTCGGGTTTAAACACCGGGGAGCTGTTTTTT CASSSGLNTGELFF TRBJ2-2 NA NA TRBV18
TGTGCCAGCAGAGAGGTAGCGGGGGGGTACTACGAGCAGTACTTC CASREVAGGYYEQYF TRBJ2-7 TRBD2 NA TRBV27
TGTGCCAGCAGCCTAGCGGGGAGCACAGATACGCAGTATTTT CASSLAGSTDTQYF TRBJ2-3 TRBD2 NA TRBV9
TGTGCCAGCAGCTTACCGGACATAACTGGCACTGAAGCTTTCTTT CASSLPDITGTEAFF TRBJ1-1 NA NA TRBV7-6
TGCGCCAGCAGCCACGGACAGGGTGGAACGGCTTTCTTT CASSHGQGGTAFF TRBJ1-1 TRBD1 once TRBV5-1
TGTGCCAGCAGTTACTCTAGCGGGGGCACCTACAATGAGCAGTTCTTC CASSYSSGGTYNEQFF TRBJ2-1 TRBD2 NA TRBV6-5
TGCGCCAGCAGTGGCAGGGGGAGTGGGACTGAAGCTTTCTTT CASSGRGSGTEAFF TRBJ1-1 TRBD1 NA TRBV5-1
TGTGCCAGCAGCGTAGTCGGTAGCGGCAGCACAGATACGCAGTATTTT CASSVVGSGSTDTQYF TRBJ2-3 NA NA TRBV9
TGTGCCAGCAGCCCCCCACCGGGACAGGGGCTCAATGAGCAGTTCTTC CASSPPPGQGLNEQFF TRBJ2-1 TRBD1 NA TRBV9
TGTGCCAGCAGTCCGGGCGGGGGCCCCTACAATGAGCAGTTCTTC CASSPGGGPYNEQFF TRBJ2-1 NA NA TRBV7-3
TGTGCCACCAGCAGAGATAGGGGAGATACGCAGTATTTT CATSRDRGDTQYF TRBJ2-3 NA NA TRBV15
TGTGCCAGCAGCCCACTGGACAGGGCAACCGAAGCTTTCTTT CASSPLDRATEAFF TRBJ1-1 TRBD1 few TRBV7-9
TGTGCCTGGAGTTCCACAGGGGGAAGTCAGCCCCAGCATTTT CAWSSTGGSQPQHF TRBJ1-5 TRBD1 NA TRBV30
TGTGCCAGCAGCTTGTCAGGTAATCAGCCCCAGCATTTT CASSLSGNQPQHF TRBJ1-5 NA NA TRBV5-6
TGCGCCAGCAGTGAGCTCAGGTCCGGGGAGCTGTTTTTT CASSELRSGELFF TRBJ2-2 NA NA TRBV10-1
TGTGCCAGCAGACCGTCACAGGGGGCGAGGGGCACTGAAGCTTTCTTT CASRPSQGARGTEAFF TRBJ1-1 TRBD1 NA TRBV6-6
TGTGCCAGCTCACCGGGACAGGTCTCCTACGAGCAGTACTTC CASSPGQVSYEQYF TRBJ2-7 TRBD1 NA TRBV18
TGTGCCTGGAGAGGGACCTCCTCAGGAGGGTTT CAWRGTSSGGF TRBJ1-1 NA NA TRBV30
TGTGCCAGCAGCGGTAAAGTAGCGGGGAACATTCAGTACTTC CASSGKVAGNIQYF TRBJ2-4 TRBD2 NA TRBV9
TGTGCCAGCAGCCACCCCCCGCGGGGGGCCGACAATGAGCAGTTCTTC CASSHPPRGADNEQFF TRBJ2-1 TRBD2 NA TRBV7-6